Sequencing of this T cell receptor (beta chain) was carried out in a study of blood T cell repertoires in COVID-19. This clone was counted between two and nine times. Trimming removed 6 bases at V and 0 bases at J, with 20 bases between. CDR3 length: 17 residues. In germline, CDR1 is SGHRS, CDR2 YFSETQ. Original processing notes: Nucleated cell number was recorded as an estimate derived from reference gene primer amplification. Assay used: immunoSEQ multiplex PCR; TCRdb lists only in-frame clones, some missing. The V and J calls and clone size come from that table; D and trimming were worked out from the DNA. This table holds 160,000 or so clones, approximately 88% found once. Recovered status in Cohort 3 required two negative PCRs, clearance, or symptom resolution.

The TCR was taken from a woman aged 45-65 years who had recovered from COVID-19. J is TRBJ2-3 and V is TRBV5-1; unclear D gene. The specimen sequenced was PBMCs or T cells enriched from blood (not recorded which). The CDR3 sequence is CASNRADSLASTDTQYF. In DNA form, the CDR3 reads TGCGCCAGCAACCGTGCAGATTCGCTCGCTAGCACAGATACGCAGTATTTT.